These T cell receptor beta chains were read from a single sample in a study of blood T cell repertoires in COVID-19. Sequencing used immunoSEQ multiplex PCR; TCRdb keeps in-frame clones, though not all of them. The sample shows around 60,000 clones, roughly 88% of them seen only once. Sequences were obtained from peripheral blood. The source of these receptors is a man between 45 and 60 years old with active COVID-19. Both conserved end residues are part of each CDR3. D genes are given only for firm matches. A clone size is listed for some rows: how often the clone was seen (once, few, many), or a class if it is expanded.

v_call: TRBV5-4; j_call: TRBJ1-1; clone_size: few; d_call: -; cdr3_nt: TGTGCCAGCAGCTTGGACGTTGGCGAAGCTTTCTTT; cdr3_aa: CASSLDVGEAFF
v_call: TRBV7-9; j_call: TRBJ1-1; clone_size: -; d_call: -; cdr3_nt: TGTGCCAGCAGCTTAGGTGGCGCAGGGAACACTGAAGCTTTCTTT; cdr3_aa: CASSLGGAGNTEAFF
v_call: TRBV4-2; j_call: TRBJ2-5; clone_size: -; d_call: -; cdr3_nt: TGTGCCAGCAGCCGATCCCCCTGGACTAACCAAGAGACCCAGTACTTC; cdr3_aa: CASSRSPWTNQETQYF
v_call: TRBV5-5; j_call: TRBJ2-7; clone_size: -; d_call: TRBD2; cdr3_nt: TGTGCCAGCAGCCCGGGACTAGCGGGGGTCGAGCAGTACTTC; cdr3_aa: CASSPGLAGVEQYF
v_call: TRBV3-1/TRBV3-2; j_call: TRBJ1-2; clone_size: -; d_call: -; cdr3_nt: TGTGCCAGCAGCCAATCGTCGTTATTTGGCTACACCTTC; cdr3_aa: CASSQSSLFGYTF
v_call: TRBV6-6; j_call: TRBJ1-1; clone_size: -; d_call: TRBD1; cdr3_nt: TGTGCCAGCAGTGGGGGACAGGGGGTCCTGAACACTGAAGCTTTCTTT; cdr3_aa: CASSGGQGVLNTEAFF
v_call: TRBV9; j_call: TRBJ2-1; clone_size: -; d_call: TRBD2; cdr3_nt: TGTGCCAGCAGCAAGACTAGCGGGGGGGCCGGGAATGAGCAGTTCTTC; cdr3_aa: CASSKTSGGAGNEQFF
v_call: TRBV12-5; j_call: TRBJ2-5; clone_size: -; d_call: -; cdr3_nt: TGTGCTAGTGGTTTGCTCGGTGAGACCCAGTACTTC; cdr3_aa: CASGLLGETQYF
v_call: TRBV11-1; j_call: TRBJ1-1; clone_size: -; d_call: TRBD1; cdr3_nt: TGTGCCAGCAGCGCAGACAGGGAATATGCTTTCTTT; cdr3_aa: CASSADREYAFF
v_call: TRBV7-9; j_call: TRBJ2-7; clone_size: -; d_call: -; cdr3_nt: TGTGCCAGCAGCTCACACTCCTACGAGCAGTACTTC; cdr3_aa: CASSSHSYEQYF
v_call: TRBV6-5; j_call: TRBJ2-7; clone_size: -; d_call: TRBD1; cdr3_nt: TGTGCCAGTTGGGACAGAGCCTACGAGCAGTACTTC; cdr3_aa: CASWDRAYEQYF
v_call: TRBV5-1; j_call: TRBJ2-1; clone_size: -; d_call: TRBD2; cdr3_nt: TGCGCCAGCAGCTTACCTAGCGGGGGTTTAAATGAGCAGTTCTTC; cdr3_aa: CASSLPSGGLNEQFF
v_call: TRBV11-2; j_call: TRBJ2-2; clone_size: -; d_call: -; cdr3_nt: TGTGCCAGCAGCGACCGCCGGACAACGGGGGAGCTGTTTTTT; cdr3_aa: CASSDRRTTGELFF
v_call: TRBV25-1; j_call: TRBJ1-1; clone_size: -; d_call: TRBD1; cdr3_nt: TGTGCCAGCAGCCTAATAGGGACAGGGACGGGAGGCACTGAAGCTTTCTTT; cdr3_aa: CASSLIGTGTGGTEAFF
v_call: TRBV28; j_call: TRBJ1-1; clone_size: -; d_call: TRBD1; cdr3_nt: TGTGCCAGCAGTAGCCCGGACAGGCTTGAAGCTTTCTTT; cdr3_aa: CASSSPDRLEAFF
v_call: TRBV6-4; j_call: TRBJ1-1; clone_size: once; d_call: TRBD1; cdr3_nt: TGTGCCAGCAGTGATACCATAAGGACAGGGCGGAACACTGAAGCTTTCTTT; cdr3_aa: CASSDTIRTGRNTEAFF
v_call: TRBV9; j_call: TRBJ2-1; clone_size: -; d_call: TRBD2; cdr3_nt: TGTGCCAGCAGCGTAATCCCCGGGGCTCTAGCGGGGGGGGGTGAGCAGTTCTTC; cdr3_aa: CASSVIPGALAGGGEQFF
v_call: TRBV11-2; j_call: TRBJ2-7; clone_size: -; d_call: -; cdr3_nt: TGTGCCAGCAGCTACCGACCGGGACTGGGAGCCTACGAGCAGTACTTC; cdr3_aa: CASSYRPGLGAYEQYF
v_call: TRBV15; j_call: TRBJ2-1; clone_size: -; d_call: -; cdr3_nt: TGTGCCACCAGCAGAGAACCCCTGGGGGGGGGCTCGGGAAATGAGCAGTTCTTC; cdr3_aa: CATSREPLGGGSGNEQFF
v_call: TRBV7-7; j_call: TRBJ2-5; clone_size: -; d_call: TRBD2; cdr3_nt: TGTGCCAGCCGACGACTAGCGGAAGAGACCCAGTACTTC; cdr3_aa: CASRRLAEETQYF
v_call: TRBV4-3; j_call: TRBJ2-1; clone_size: -; d_call: TRBD1; cdr3_nt: TGCGCCAGCAGCCATATAGGACAGGGCCCCTACAATGAGCAGTTCTTC; cdr3_aa: CASSHIGQGPYNEQFF
v_call: TRBV2; j_call: TRBJ1-1; clone_size: -; d_call: TRBD1; cdr3_nt: TGTGCCAGCAGTCGGAGACAGGGGGAGAACACTGAAGCTTTCTTT; cdr3_aa: CASSRRQGENTEAFF
v_call: TRBV6-5; j_call: TRBJ2-3; clone_size: -; d_call: TRBD1; cdr3_nt: TGTGCCACAACAGGGGCAGATACGCAGTATTTT; cdr3_aa: CATTGADTQYF
v_call: TRBV19; j_call: TRBJ2-3; clone_size: -; d_call: -; cdr3_nt: TGTGCCAGTAGTACCCTAGGACTGACGGCAGATACGCAGTATTTT; cdr3_aa: CASSTLGLTADTQYF
v_call: TRBV4-1; j_call: TRBJ2-5; clone_size: -; d_call: -; cdr3_nt: TGCGCCAGCAGCCAATTTGGAGGGGAGACCCAGTACTTC; cdr3_aa: CASSQFGGETQYF
v_call: TRBV3-1/TRBV3-2; j_call: TRBJ2-1; clone_size: -; d_call: TRBD1; cdr3_nt: TGTGCCAGCAGCCCTCCTGGGACAGTCGAGCTGGGGAGCTCCTACAATGAGCAGTTCTTC; cdr3_aa: CASSPPGTVELGSSYNEQFF